This is a list of T cell receptor beta chains from one sample in a study of cytomegalovirus exposure and HLA in healthy donors. Data came from immunoSEQ multiplex PCR; TCRdb stores just in-frame clones and leaves some out. This table has 130,000 to 150,000 clones, 79% appearing once. The source material was PBMCs. Receptor source: a woman between 35 and 50 years old in good health and CMV-seropositive. Each CDR3 is given with its conserved first and last residue. D genes are given only for firm matches. For some rows the clone size is stated as once, few or many, or as a class when expanded; others skip it.

TRBJ2-6 . TRBD2 TRBV27 TGTGCCAGCAGTTCACTCGGGACTAGCGGGGGGGCACACGGGGCCAACGTCCTGACTTTC CASSSLGTSGGAHGANVLTF
TRBJ2-5 . TRBD1 TRBV28 TGTGCCAGCACAGGGGGCAGAGAGACCCAGTACTTC CASTGGRETQYF
TRBJ2-1 . TRBD2 TRBV7-3 TGTGCCAGCAGCCCCCATCCGGGGGGGAATGAGCAGTTCTTC CASSPHPGGNEQFF
TRBJ2-3 . . TRBV5-4 TGTGCCAGCAGCCCCGGGGGTCGAACAGGGGTTACGCAGTATTTT CASSPGGRTGVTQYF
TRBJ2-1 few TRBD2 TRBV7-6 TGTGCCAGCAGGGGACTAGCCGGTGAGCAGTTCTTC CASRGLAGEQFF
TRBJ2-7 . . TRBV2 TGTGCCAGCAGTGGCTTCCGCCACGAAACATGGGAGCAGTACTTC CASSGFRHETWEQYF
TRBJ1-1 . TRBD1 TRBV19 TGTGCCAGTAGTATCCTTGGGACAGGGAAGGGTGCGAACACTGAAGCTTTCTTT CASSILGTGKGANTEAFF
TRBJ2-7 few . TRBV6-4 TGTGCCAGCAGTGACACCTCCCGGGACACCCCCTACGAGCAGTACTTC CASSDTSRDTPYEQYF
TRBJ1-3 . . TRBV7-9 TGTGCCAGCAGCAGAGGGGGGGCCACTGGAAACACCATATATTTT CASSRGGATGNTIYF
TRBJ1-5 few . TRBV28 TGTGCCAGCCTTAGGTACAGGGATTCCAATCAGCCCCAGCATTTT CASLRYRDSNQPQHF
TRBJ2-4 . . TRBV7-2 TGTGCCAGCGGGGCCGGGGGCAAAAACATTCAGTACTTC CASGAGGKNIQYF
TRBJ2-1 . TRBD1 TRBV2 TGTGCCAGCAGTGGACAGGGGTACAATGAGCAGTTCTTC CASSGQGYNEQFF
TRBJ2-1 once . TRBV7-9 TGTGCCAGCAGCGCCGTCCTAGGAGGGTCTGAGCAGTTCTTC CASSAVLGGSEQFF
TRBJ1-2 once . TRBV12-5 TGTGCTAGTGGTTGGGACACTAACTATGGCTACACCTTC CASGWDTNYGYTF
TRBJ2-3 . . TRBV5-4 TGTGCCAGCAGCTTGGCCTTAGGCAGGATGGGCACAGATACGCAGTATTTT CASSLALGRMGTDTQYF
TRBJ2-1 few . TRBV4-1 TGCGCCAGCTCCACCATAGGAGTCAGGGGACGCCATGAGCAGTTCTTC CASSTIGVRGRHEQFF
TRBJ1-2 . . TRBV6-5 TGTGCCAGCAGTTACCCCAGGGGCTATGGCTACACCTTC CASSYPRGYGYTF
TRBJ2-5 . . TRBV9 TGTGCCAGCAGCCCAGGGTTGGGAGAGACCCAGTACTTC CASSPGLGETQYF
TRBJ1-4 . TRBD1 TRBV2 TGTGCCAGCAGGCCGGGACAGGGGATGGTTCATGAAAAACTGTTTTTT CASRPGQGMVHEKLFF
TRBJ1-5 . . TRBV21-1 TGTGCCAGCAGCAACCACAACAGGGAAGCAGGCAATCAGCCCCAGCATTTT CASSNHNREAGNQPQHF
TRBJ1-4 . TRBD1 TRBV2 TGTGCCATCCAACTACAGGGGGTGCATGAAAAACTGTTTTTT CAIQLQGVHEKLFF
TRBJ1-2 . . TRBV5-1 TGCGCCAGCAGCGATGGAGTCGGCTATGGCTACACCTTC CASSDGVGYGYTF
TRBJ2-7 . . TRBV7-3 TGTGCCAGCAGAAACACGCACTACGAGCAGTACTTC CASRNTHYEQYF
TRBJ2-1 few TRBD1 TRBV28 TGTGCCAGCAGCCGTTGGGACAGTAATAGATTCCCCTACAATGAGCAGTTCTTC CASSRWDSNRFPYNEQFF
TRBJ2-7 . TRBD1 TRBV9 TGTGCCAGCAGCGCAGGGGGACAGGGGCTCTACGAGCAGTACTTC CASSAGGQGLYEQYF
TRBJ1-6 . TRBD1 TRBV5-5 TGTGCCAGCAGCGCCGACAGGGGGGTCTCACCCCTCCACTTT CASSADRGVSPLHF
TRBJ2-7 . TRBD2 TRBV2 TGTGCCAGCAAATTAGCGGGGGCCACCTACGAGCAGTACTTC CASKLAGATYEQYF
TRBJ2-1 . TRBD2 TRBV6-5 TGTGCCAGCAGGGGGACCGGGGGGGCGAGGAATGAGCAGTTCTTC CASRGTGGARNEQFF
TRBJ2-3 once . TRBV28 TGTGCCAGCAGTTTATGGGGGGGAACCACAGATACGCAGTATTTT CASSLWGGTTDTQYF
TRBJ2-5 . . TRBV10-1 TGCGCCAGCAGCCGGGATCCCCAAGAGACCCAGTACTTC CASSRDPQETQYF
TRBJ1-1 . . TRBV2 TGTGCCAGCACCGAACAGGGCGCTACAGAAGCTTTCTTT CASTEQGATEAFF
TRBJ2-3 . . TRBV15 TGTGCCACCAGCGGGAGTTTCAGAGGCGGGTCCACAGATACGCAGTATTTT CATSGSFRGGSTDTQYF